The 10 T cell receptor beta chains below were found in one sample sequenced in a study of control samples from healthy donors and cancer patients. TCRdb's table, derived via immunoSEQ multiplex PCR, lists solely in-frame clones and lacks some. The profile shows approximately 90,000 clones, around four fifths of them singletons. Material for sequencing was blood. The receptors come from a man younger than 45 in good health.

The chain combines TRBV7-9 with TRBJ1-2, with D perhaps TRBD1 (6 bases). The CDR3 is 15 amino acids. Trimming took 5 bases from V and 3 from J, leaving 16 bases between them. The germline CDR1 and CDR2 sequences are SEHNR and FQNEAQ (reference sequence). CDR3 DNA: TGTGCCAGCAGCCCCAGGACAAGGGGGGACTATGGCTACACCTTC. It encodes CASSPRTRGDYGYTF.

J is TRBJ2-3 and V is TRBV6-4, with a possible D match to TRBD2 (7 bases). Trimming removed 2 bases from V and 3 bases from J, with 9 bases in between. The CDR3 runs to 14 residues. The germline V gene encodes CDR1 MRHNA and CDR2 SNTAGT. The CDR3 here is CASSDAGATDTQYF. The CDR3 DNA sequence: TGTGCCAGCAGTGACGCGGGGGCTACAGATACGCAGTATTTT.

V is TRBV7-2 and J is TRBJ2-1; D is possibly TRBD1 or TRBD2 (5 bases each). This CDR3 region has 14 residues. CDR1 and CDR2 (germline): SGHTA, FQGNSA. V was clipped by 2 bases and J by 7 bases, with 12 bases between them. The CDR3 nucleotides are TGTGCCAGCAGCTTACATGGGACCTTAAATGAGCAGTTCTTC. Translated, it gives CASSLHGTLNEQFF. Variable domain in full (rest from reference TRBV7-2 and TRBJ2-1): GAGVSQSPSNKVTEKGKDVELRCDPISGHTALYWYRQSLGQGLEFLIYFQGNSAPDKSGLPSDRFSAERTGGSVSTLTIQRTQQEDSAVYLCASSLHGTLNEQFFGPGTRLTVL.

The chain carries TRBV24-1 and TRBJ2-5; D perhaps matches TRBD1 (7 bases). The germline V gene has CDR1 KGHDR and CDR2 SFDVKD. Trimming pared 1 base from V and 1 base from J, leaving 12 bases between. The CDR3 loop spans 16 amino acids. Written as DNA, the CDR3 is TGTGCCACCAGTGATTTCCGCAGGGGGGTCCAAGAGACCCAGTACTTC. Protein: CATSDFRRGVQETQYF.

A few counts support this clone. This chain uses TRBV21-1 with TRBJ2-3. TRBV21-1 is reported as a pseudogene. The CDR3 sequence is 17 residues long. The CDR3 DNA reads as TGTGCCAGCAGCAAAGCGCGGGCGGGTCACCAGGGAGATACGCAGTATTTT. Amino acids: CASSKARAGHQGDTQYF.

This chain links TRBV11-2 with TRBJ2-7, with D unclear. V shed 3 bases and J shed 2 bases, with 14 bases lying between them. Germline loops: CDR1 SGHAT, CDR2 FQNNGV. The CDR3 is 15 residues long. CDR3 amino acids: CASSFPNEIPYEQYF. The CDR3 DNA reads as TGTGCCAGCAGCTTTCCAAACGAAATTCCCTACGAGCAGTACTTC. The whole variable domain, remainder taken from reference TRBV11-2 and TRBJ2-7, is EAGVAQSPRYKIIEKRQSVAFWCNPISGHATLYWYQQILGQGPKLLIQFQNNGVVDDSQLPKDRFSAERLKGVDSTLKIQPAKLEDSAVYLCASSFPNEIPYEQYFGPGTRLTVT.

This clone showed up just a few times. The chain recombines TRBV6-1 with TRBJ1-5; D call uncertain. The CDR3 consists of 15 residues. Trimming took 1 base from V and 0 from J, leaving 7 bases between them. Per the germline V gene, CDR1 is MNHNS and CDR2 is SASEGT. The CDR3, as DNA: TGTGCCAGCAGTGAAGTAAGGGATAGCAATCAGCCCCAGCATTTT. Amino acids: CASSEVRDSNQPQHF.

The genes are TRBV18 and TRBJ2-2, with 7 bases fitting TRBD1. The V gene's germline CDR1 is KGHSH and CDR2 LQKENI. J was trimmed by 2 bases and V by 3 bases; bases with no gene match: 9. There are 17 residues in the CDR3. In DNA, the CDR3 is TGTGCCAGCTCACCCGGACAGGCCCTTTTTAACACCGGGGAGCTGTTTTTT. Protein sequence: CASSPGQALFNTGELFF.

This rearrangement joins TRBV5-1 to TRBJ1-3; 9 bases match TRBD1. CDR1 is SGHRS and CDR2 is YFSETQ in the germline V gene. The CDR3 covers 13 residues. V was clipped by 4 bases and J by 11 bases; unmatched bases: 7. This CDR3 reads CASSPWTGEAIYF. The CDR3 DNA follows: TGCGCCAGCAGCCCTTGGACAGGGGAAGCCATATATTTT.

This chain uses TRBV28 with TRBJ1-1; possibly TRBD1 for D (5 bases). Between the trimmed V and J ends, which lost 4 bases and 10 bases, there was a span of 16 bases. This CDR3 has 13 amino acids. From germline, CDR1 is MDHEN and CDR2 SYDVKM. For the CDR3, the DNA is TGTGCCAGCAGTTCCCAGTATCTTGGGGGAGCTTTCTTT. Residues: CASSSQYLGGAFF.